Listed below are T cell receptor beta chains from one sample, sequenced in a study of T cell responses to AZD1222 COVID-19 vaccine. Repertoires were generated with immunoSEQ multiplex PCR, while TCRdb's copy carries only in-frame clones and drops some. This sample has about 120,000 clones, with more than 70% found just once. The source material was peripheral blood, sampled 28 days after the second AZD1222 dose. These receptors were obtained from an adult who received the AZD1222 COVID-19 vaccine. Both conserved end residues are part of each CDR3. The D gene is left open where the match is weak. Clone size is given for some rows only: seen once, a few or many times, or a class if the clone is expanded.

TRBJ1-5	16	-	TRBV2	-	CASSPGRGFGNQPQHF	TGTGCCAGCAGTCCGGGGAGAGGGTTTGGGAATCAGCCCCAGCATTTT
TRBJ2-7	12	TRBD1	TRBV19	-	CASSNDRGEQYF	TGTGCCAGTAGTAACGACAGGGGCGAGCAGTACTTC
TRBJ2-7	14	TRBD2	TRBV18	-	CASSFSGGLGEQYF	TGTGCCAGCTCCTTTAGCGGGGGCCTGGGCGAGCAGTACTTC
TRBJ1-4	14	-	TRBV6-5	-	CASRIRDTNEKLFF	TGTGCCAGCAGAATACGGGACACAAATGAAAAACTGTTTTTT
TRBJ1-5	15	-	TRBV7-9	once	CASSLFPGDNQPQHF	TGTGCCAGCAGCTTATTCCCAGGCGACAATCAGCCCCAGCATTTT
TRBJ2-2	16	TRBD1	TRBV28	-	CASRLPGQTNTGELFF	TGTGCCAGCAGATTGCCGGGACAGACGAACACCGGGGAGCTGTTTTTT
TRBJ2-1	13	-	TRBV3-1/TRBV3-2	-	CASSQARNNEQFF	TGTGCCAGCAGCCAAGCCAGAAACAATGAGCAGTTCTTC
TRBJ2-3	16	TRBD2	TRBV7-7	-	CASSLAPAGGADTQYF	TGTGCCAGCAGCTTAGCGCCGGCGGGGGGGGCAGATACGCAGTATTTT
TRBJ1-2	12	-	TRBV28	-	CASRRQNYGYTF	TGTGCCAGCAGAAGGCAGAACTATGGCTACACCTTC
TRBJ1-4	14	-	TRBV7-9	once	CASSIGRTNEKLFF	TGTGCCAGCAGCATTGGACGGACTAATGAAAAACTGTTTTTT
TRBJ2-2	15	-	TRBV11-3	few	CASSPGLEGAGELFF	TGTGCCAGCAGCCCCGGACTAGAGGGGGCCGGGGAGCTGTTTTTT
TRBJ2-2	18	-	TRBV18	-	CASSPRDWLRGSAGELFF	TGTGCCAGCTCACCAAGGGATTGGTTACGGGGGAGCGCCGGGGAGCTGTTTTTT
TRBJ1-2	16	TRBD1	TRBV5-1	-	CASSQRQPGQNYGYTF	TGCGCCAGCAGCCAGAGACAACCGGGACAGAACTATGGCTACACCTTC
TRBJ1-1	14	-	TRBV5-1	-	CASSLDSMNTEAFF	TGCGCCAGCAGCTTGGACAGCATGAACACTGAAGCTTTCTTT
TRBJ2-5	14	-	TRBV3-1/TRBV3-2	-	CASSQVVGEETQYF	TGTGCCAGCAGCCAAGTCGTGGGGGAAGAGACCCAGTACTTC
TRBJ2-5	15	TRBD2	TRBV30	-	CAWSWGGQAQETQYF	TGTGCCTGGAGTTGGGGGGGTCAGGCTCAAGAGACCCAGTACTTC
TRBJ1-3	15	-	TRBV6-1	-	CASSENPGSGNTIYF	TGTGCCAGCAGTGAAAACCCAGGGTCTGGAAACACCATATATTTT
TRBJ1-2	12	-	TRBV15	-	CATSGRNYGYTF	TGTGCCACCAGCGGGCGTAACTATGGCTACACCTTC